The 23 T cell receptor beta chains presented below share a single source sample, sequenced in a study of cytotoxic CD8 clonotypes in ibrutinib-treated CLL. The method was immunoSEQ multiplex PCR; TCRdb's version includes in-frame clones alone and lacks a portion of them. The sample has some 310,000 clones, roughly 79% seen once; the top ten hold 6.7%. The sequenced sample was PBMCs, obtained before ibrutinib treatment. These TCRs come from a human donor with chronic lymphocytic leukemia.

The chain employs TRBV27 and TRBJ2-7; 8 nucleotides agree with TRBD2. The V and J ends lost 7 bases and 5 bases, in that order; junction bases with no gene match: 7. CDR1 and CDR2 from the germline V gene are MNHEY and SMNVEV (reference sequence). The CDR3 extends over 13 amino acids. This chain's CDR3 is CASKSGSFHEQYF. The CDR3 DNA reads TGTGCCAGCAAGAGCGGGAGCTTCCACGAGCAGTACTTC.

The chain joins TRBV18 to TRBJ1-2; maybe TRBD1 (6 bases). The V end lost 4 bases, the J end lost 7 bases, and 13 bases lay between the germline ends. This CDR3 has 13 residues. The germline V gene encodes CDR1 KGHSH and CDR2 LQKENI. The CDR3 DNA is TGTGCCAGCTCACAGGACAGCCAGGGTGGCTACACCTTC. Translating gives CASSQDSQGGYTF.

This chain joins TRBV7-9 and TRBJ2-3; TRBD2 aligns across 7 bases. The CDR3 contains 17 residues. V trimming: 0 bases; J trimming: 2 bases; junction bases outside the gene matches: 8. CDR1 SEHNR and CDR2 FQNEAQ come from the germline V gene (reference sequence). CDR3 in amino acids: CASSLAGGLGNTDTQYF. The CDR3 region has the DNA TGTGCCAGCAGCTTAGCCGGCGGACTAGGAAACACAGATACGCAGTATTTT.

The V call is TRBV2, the J call TRBJ2-1, with 9 positions matching TRBD1. The CDR3 has 15 residues. The germline CDR1 and CDR2 sequences are SNHLY and FYNNEI. V lost 8 bases, J lost 8 bases, and 13 bases stayed unmatched. This CDR3 reads CASPPGQGDPDEQFF. CDR3 nucleotides: TGTGCCAGCCCTCCGGGACAGGGAGATCCAGATGAGCAGTTCTTC.

This clone has just a few counts. V usage is TRBV4-1 and J usage is TRBJ1-2; D remains unclear. The CDR3 length is 12 residues. In germline, CDR1 is MGHRA, CDR2 YSYEKL. Trimming stripped 1 base from V and 8 bases from J, with 8 bases between. In nucleotides, the CDR3 is TGCGCCAGCAGCCAAGGCGACCGCGGCTACACCTTC. Protein: CASSQGDRGYTF.

The chain links TRBV9 to TRBJ2-1; TRBD1 matches 8 bases. CDR3 length: 16 amino acids. V shed 4 bases and J 1 base; nucleotides not matched to a gene: 7. Germline CDR1 is SGDLS and CDR2 is YYNGEE. In nucleotides, the CDR3 is TGTGCCAGCAGCTTAGCAGGGGGCGGATCCTACAATGAGCAGTTCTTC. Protein: CASSLAGGGSYNEQFF.

The chain is built from TRBV15 and TRBJ2-5; D gene uncertain. This CDR3 contains 14 residues. Trimming removed 1 base at V and 7 bases at J, with 13 bases between. The germline gives CDR1 LNHNV, CDR2 YYDKDF (reference sequence). The CDR3 DNA reads as TGTGCCACCAGCAGAGCGATAGTCCAGGCGACCCAGTACTTC. Translating gives CATSRAIVQATQYF.

The V call is TRBV9, the J call TRBJ2-1, with 13 bases identical to TRBD2. Germline CDR1 reads SGDLS; CDR2 reads YYNGEE. The CDR3 contains 14 residues. V gave up 3 bases and J gave up 10 bases; unmatched junction bases: 4. The CDR3 spells CASSAGLAGTEQFF. The CDR3 region has the DNA TGTGCCAGCAGCGCGGGACTAGCGGGGACCGAGCAGTTCTTC.

Only one count was recorded for this clone. V is TRBV30 and J is TRBJ1-3; possible D gene TRBD1, 5 bases. The ends were cut back, 3 bases at V and 0 bases at J, with 9 bases in the middle. The CDR3 runs 14 residues. CDR1 is GTSNPN, CDR2 SVGIG, per germline (reference sequence). The CDR3 reads CAWSLDSSGNTIYF. In nucleotides, the CDR3 is TGTGCCTGGAGCCTAGACAGCTCTGGAAACACCATATATTTT.

This clone was counted between two and nine times. V is TRBV7-2 and J is TRBJ2-3, with 9 bases matching TRBD1. The CDR3 spans 15 residues. Trimming at V came to 5 bases and at J to 0 bases, leaving 3 bases not matched to a gene. CDR1 and CDR2 (germline): SGHTA, FQGNSA. The CDR3 loop is CASSRDRASTDTQYF. In DNA, the CDR3 is TGTGCCAGCAGCCGGGACAGGGCTAGCACAGATACGCAGTATTTT.

This rearrangement joins TRBV29-1 to TRBJ1-3; TRBD1 might be the D (6 bases). This CDR3 contains 15 residues. Germline assignment: CDR1 SQVTM and CDR2 ANQGSEA. V lost 6 bases and J lost 2, with 17 bases in between. The CDR3 bases are TGCAGCGTGTTAGGGAACAGGGCCGCTGGAAACACCATATATTTT. Residues: CSVLGNRAAGNTIYF.

The gene calls are TRBV7-8 and TRBJ1-1; TRBD1 is a possible D gene (6 bases). Trimming removed 1 base from V and 0 bases from J, with 18 bases in between. Germline loops: CDR1 SGHVS, CDR2 FQNEAQ. The CDR3 is 18 amino acids. The DNA for the CDR3 is TGTGCCAGCAGCTTAGTTCGACAGGCGATAGTCATGAACACTGAAGCTTTCTTT. It translates to CASSLVRQAIVMNTEAFF. The full variable domain, completed using reference TRBV7-8 and TRBJ1-1, is GAGVSQSPRYKVAKRGQDVALRCDPISGHVSLFWYQQALGQGPEFLTYFQNEAQLDKSGLPSDRFFAERPEGSVSTLKIQRTQQEDSAVYLCASSLVRQAIVMNTEAFFGQGTRLTVV.

This chain links TRBV25-1 with TRBJ2-7, with D perhaps TRBD2 (6 bases). Germline V gene data show CDR1 as MGHDK and CDR2 as SYGVNS. Trimming took 8 bases from V and 3 from J, leaving 8 bases between them. The CDR3 consists of 11 residues. This chain's CDR3 is CASAAGYEQYF. The CDR3 DNA is TGTGCCAGCGCAGCGGGCTACGAGCAGTACTTC.

The count of this clone is one. V and J are TRBV7-9 and TRBJ1-1; D ambiguous. Germline values: CDR1 SEHNR, CDR2 FQNEAQ (reference sequence). The V gene lost 6 bases and the J gene lost 1 base, with 9 bases spanning the gap. The CDR3 loop spans 13 amino acids. The CDR3 DNA is TGTGCCAGCAGACTAGATCAGAACACTGAAGCTTTCTTT. As protein: CASRLDQNTEAFF. Drawing the rest from reference TRBV7-9 and TRBJ1-1, the complete variable domain is DTGVSQNPRHKITKRGQNVTFRCDPISEHNRLYWYRQTLGQGPEFLTYFQNEAQLEKSRLLSDRFSAERPKGSFSTLEIQRTEQGDSAMYLCASRLDQNTEAFFGQGTRLTVV.

The V call is TRBV4-3, the J call TRBJ2-1; D is uncertain. CDR1 is LGHNA, CDR2 YSLEER, per germline. V was shortened by 1 base and J by 4 bases, with 17 bases between the two germline ends. The CDR3 length is 17 residues. CDR3 sequence: CASSQAPATASYNEQFF. The DNA of the CDR3 is TGCGCCAGCAGCCAAGCCCCAGCTACCGCCTCTTACAATGAGCAGTTCTTC.

CDR3 sequence (DNA): TGTGCCAGCAGTTTAACCGAAACAGATACGCAGTATTTT. Its translation is CASSLTETDTQYF. This chain links TRBV27 with TRBJ2-3, with D hard to call. Trimming removed 2 bases from V and 3 bases from J, with 6 bases in between. The germline V gene has CDR1 MNHEY and CDR2 SMNVEV (reference sequence). The CDR3 is made up of 13 amino acids.

CDR3 in amino acids: CASSQEAGTSGIDTQYF. In DNA, the CDR3 is TGCGCCAGCAGCCAAGAGGCCGGGACTAGCGGGATCGATACGCAGTATTTT. The J gene is TRBJ2-3, the V gene TRBV4-1, with 13 nucleotides matching TRBD2. This CDR3 comprises 17 residues. J lost 6 bases, V lost 0 bases, and 6 bases had no gene match. CDR1 and CDR2 from the germline V gene are MGHRA and YSYEKL.

This clone appeared once. The V gene is TRBV4-3, the J gene TRBJ2-2; D is unresolved. V dropped 3 bases and J dropped 6 bases, with 14 bases sitting between them. Germline CDR1 reads LGHNA; CDR2 reads YSLEER. The CDR3 totals 15 residues. The CDR3 coding sequence is TGCGCCAGCAGCCAGCTGGGGATAAGGGCCGGGGAGCTGTTTTTT. Translating gives CASSQLGIRAGELFF.

The CDR3 sequence is CASSEVNQAFF. CDR3 nucleotides: TGTGCCAGCAGCGAGGTAAATCAAGCTTTCTTT. The chain carries TRBV9 and TRBJ1-1; the D is unclear. Trimming pared 3 bases from V and 9 bases from J, leaving 9 bases between. CDR3 length: 11 amino acids. CDR1 is SGDLS and CDR2 is YYNGEE in the germline V gene.

The chain uses TRBV18 and TRBJ1-1; D is possibly TRBD1 (5 bases). The CDR3 consists of 14 residues. V was shortened by 3 bases and J by 5 bases, with 13 bases between the two germline ends. Germline V lookup: CDR1 KGHSH, CDR2 LQKENI. The CDR3 spells CASSPRPGRTEAFF. The CDR3 coding sequence is TGTGCCAGCTCACCGCGCCCGGGGCGGACTGAAGCTTTCTTT. Variable domain in full (rest from reference TRBV18 and TRBJ1-1): NAGVMQNPRHLVRRRGQEARLRCSPMKGHSHVYWYRQLPEEGLKFMVYLQKENIIDESGMPKERFSAEFPKEGPSILRIQQVVRGDSAAYFCASSPRPGRTEAFFGQGTRLTVV.

This clone was seen only once. The gene calls are TRBV6-1 and TRBJ1-4, with 7 bases matching TRBD1. This CDR3 comprises 13 residues. The germline gives CDR1 MNHNS, CDR2 SASEGT. After removal of 8 bases from V and 7 bases from J, the junction contained 7 bases not matched to a gene. The CDR3 spells CASSLGTAEKLFF. The CDR3 coding sequence is TGTGCCAGCTCCCTAGGGACAGCTGAAAAACTGTTTTTT.

J is TRBJ2-5 and V is TRBV20-1; D is undetermined. Looked up from germline, CDR1 is DFQATT and CDR2 is SNEGSKA (reference sequence). V was shortened by 6 bases and J by 2 bases, with 4 bases between the two germline ends. The CDR3 is 10 amino acids. CDR3 in amino acids: CSALQETQYF. CDR3 nucleotide sequence: TGCAGTGCACTGCAAGAGACCCAGTACTTC.

In its sample, this clone was seen once. V and J are TRBV30 and TRBJ2-1; D is possibly TRBD1 (6 bases). Per the germline V gene, CDR1 is GTSNPN and CDR2 is SVGIG (reference sequence). This CDR3 is built from 14 residues. Trimming shortened V by 2 bases and J by 6 bases, and 14 bases separated the two germline ends. CDR3 sequence: CAWSIIGTLNEQFF. DNA of the CDR3: TGTGCCTGGAGTATAATTGGGACACTCAATGAGCAGTTCTTC.